This T cell receptor (beta chain) was documented in a study of blood T cells in healthy people across ages. To note about this clonotype: Its antigen is undetermined.

V was trimmed by 6 bases and J by 10 bases, leaving 28 bases between them. The CDR3 covers 17 residues. Germline CDR1 reads MNHEY; CDR2 reads SVGEGT. Whole-study results and caveats: Expanded clonotype shifts may have been confounded, as the donors had an unknown CMV status.

A second about 7 to 12 cycle PCR used barcoded and J-beta primers. A template-switch adaptor with 12 random nucleotides tagged each cDNA molecule. MiXCR was run by TCRdb on the 5' RACE reads, yielding one entry per CDR3 protein. The table has approximately 2,000,000 distinct CDR3 sequences, about 39% seen once. The J gene is TRBJ2-1, the V gene TRBV6-2 or TRBV6-3; perhaps D is TRBD1 or TRBD2 (5 bases each). Sequenced input: blood. The TCR originated in a human donor in good health. This CDR3 is CASSSRPGPQTRDEQFF. The DNA of the CDR3 is TGTGCCAGCAGCTCCCGCCCGGGACCCCAGACCCGAGACGAGCAGTTCTTC.